This T cell receptor beta chain derives from a study of control samples from healthy donors and cancer patients. Profiling relied on immunoSEQ multiplex PCR, and the TCRdb table lists in-frame clones only, not all of them. The data show roughly 450,000 clones, around 90% seen once. The receptor's source is a man between 40 and 49 years old with head and neck cancer. The sequencing sample was made of PBMCs.

The CDR3 sequence: CASLRDRTETQYF. The CDR3 DNA reads as TGTGCCAGCCTCCGGGACAGGACGGAGACCCAGTACTTC. The V and J genes are TRBV6-5 and TRBJ2-5, with 8 bases lining up with TRBD1. V shed 8 bases and J 5 bases; nucleotides not matched to a gene: 7. CDR1 is MNHEY, CDR2 SVGAGI, per germline. This CDR3 contains 13 residues.